Below, one T cell receptor (beta chain) is given with its context. Antigen unknown. The data are from a study of a mutant IDH1 vaccine in newly diagnosed glioma. Study summary: The study started vaccination 4-6 weeks after radiotherapy alone, or with temozolomide cycles. Visits V12 and V13 fell at weeks 35 and 47, respectively.

Measured with immunoSEQ multiplex PCR; TCRdb has only the in-frame clones, and not every one. This sample has under 60,000 clones, with over 65% found just once. Indicated time point: week 35, safety follow-up. It was 300 ug of mutant IDH1 20-mer peptide that made up each vaccine dose, given with topical imiquimod. Eight vaccinations reached patients in weeks 1, 3, 5, 7, 11, 15, 19 and 23. The receptor comes from a middle-aged man with glioma. Sequenced here: PBMCs, sampled from a glioma patient whose treatment included an IDH1 peptide vaccine.

The CDR3 here is CASSFMTGGETQYF. The CDR3 bases are TGTGCCAGCAGCTTCATGACAGGCGGAGAGACCCAGTACTTC. The gene calls are TRBV7-9 and TRBJ2-5; weak D call: TRBD1 (6 bases). V shed 3 bases and J shed 4 bases, with 12 bases lying between them. This CDR3 spans 14 amino acids. Per germline, CDR1 SEHNR and CDR2 FQNEAQ (reference sequence). The full variable domain, completed using reference TRBV7-9 and TRBJ2-5, is DTGVSQNPRHKITKRGQNVTFRCDPISEHNRLYWYRQTLGQGPEFLTYFQNEAQLEKSRLLSDRFSAERPKGSFSTLEIQRTEQGDSAMYLCASSFMTGGETQYFGPGTRLLVL.